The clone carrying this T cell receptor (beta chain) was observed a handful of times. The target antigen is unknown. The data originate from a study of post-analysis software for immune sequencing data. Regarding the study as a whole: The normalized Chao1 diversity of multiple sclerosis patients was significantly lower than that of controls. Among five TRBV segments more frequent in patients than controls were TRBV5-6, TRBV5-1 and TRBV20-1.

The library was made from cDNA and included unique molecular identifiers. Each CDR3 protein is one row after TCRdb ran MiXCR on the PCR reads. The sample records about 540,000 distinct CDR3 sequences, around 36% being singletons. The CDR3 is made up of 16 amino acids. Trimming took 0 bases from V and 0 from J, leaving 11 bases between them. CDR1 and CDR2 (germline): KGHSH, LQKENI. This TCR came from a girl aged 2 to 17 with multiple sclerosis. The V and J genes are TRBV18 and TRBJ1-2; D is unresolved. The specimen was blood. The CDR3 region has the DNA TGTGCCAGCTCACCACCGGAGGCGAGCTCTAACTATGGCTACACCTTC. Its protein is CASSPPEASSNYGYTF.